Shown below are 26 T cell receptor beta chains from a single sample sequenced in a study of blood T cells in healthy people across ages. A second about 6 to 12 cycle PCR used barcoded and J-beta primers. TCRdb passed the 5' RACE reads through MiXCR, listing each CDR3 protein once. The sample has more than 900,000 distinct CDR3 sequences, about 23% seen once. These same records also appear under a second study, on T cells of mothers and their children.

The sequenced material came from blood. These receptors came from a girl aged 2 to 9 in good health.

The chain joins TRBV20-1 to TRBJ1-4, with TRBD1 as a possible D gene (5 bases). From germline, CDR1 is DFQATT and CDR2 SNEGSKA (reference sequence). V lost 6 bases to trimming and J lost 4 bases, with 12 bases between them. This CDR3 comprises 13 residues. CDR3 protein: CSAIGGVNEKLFF. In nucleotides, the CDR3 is TGCAGTGCCATTGGGGGGGTTAATGAAAAACTGTTTTTT.

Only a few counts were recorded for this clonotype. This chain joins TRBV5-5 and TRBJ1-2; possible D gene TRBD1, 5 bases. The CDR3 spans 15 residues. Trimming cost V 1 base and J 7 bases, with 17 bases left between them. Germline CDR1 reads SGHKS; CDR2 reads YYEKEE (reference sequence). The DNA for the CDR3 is TGTGCCAGCAGCTTGAAGGTCTCAGGGAGTGGTGGCTACACCTTC. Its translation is CASSLKVSGSGGYTF.

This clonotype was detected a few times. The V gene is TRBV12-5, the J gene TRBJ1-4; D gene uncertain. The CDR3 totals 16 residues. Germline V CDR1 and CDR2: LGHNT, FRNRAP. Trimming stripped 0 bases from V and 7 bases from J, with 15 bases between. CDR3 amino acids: CASGLVSGIGIEKLFF. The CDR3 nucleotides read TGTGCTAGTGGTTTGGTTTCTGGAATTGGGATTGAAAAACTGTTTTTT.

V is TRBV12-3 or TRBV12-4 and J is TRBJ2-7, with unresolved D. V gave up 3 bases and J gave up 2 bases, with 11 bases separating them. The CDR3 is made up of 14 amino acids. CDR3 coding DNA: TGTGCCAGCAGTTTCGGGCGCAATGCCTACGAGCAGTACTTC. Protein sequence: CASSFGRNAYEQYF.

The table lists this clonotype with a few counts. This CDR3 is CSVRGTSNQPQHF. The CDR3 coding sequence is TGCAGTGTGCGAGGTACGAGCAATCAGCCCCAGCATTTT. The rearrangement links TRBV20-1 to TRBJ1-5; D is ambiguous. CDR1 is DFQATT, CDR2 SNEGSKA, per germline (reference sequence). The length of the CDR3 is 13 residues. V lost 7 bases and J 1 base, leaving 11 bases between the germline ends.

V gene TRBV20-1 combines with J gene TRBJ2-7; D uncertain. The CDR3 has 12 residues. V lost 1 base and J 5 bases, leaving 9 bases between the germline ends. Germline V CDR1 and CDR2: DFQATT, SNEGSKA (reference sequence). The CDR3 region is CSARGQSDEQYF. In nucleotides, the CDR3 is TGCAGTGCTAGAGGCCAATCTGACGAGCAGTACTTC.

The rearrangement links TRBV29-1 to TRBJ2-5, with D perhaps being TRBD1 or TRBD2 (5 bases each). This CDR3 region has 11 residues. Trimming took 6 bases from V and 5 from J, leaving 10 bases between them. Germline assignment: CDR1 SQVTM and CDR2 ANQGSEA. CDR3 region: CSVGVVETQYF. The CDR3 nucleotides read TGCAGCGTGGGGGTGGTGGAGACCCAGTACTTC.

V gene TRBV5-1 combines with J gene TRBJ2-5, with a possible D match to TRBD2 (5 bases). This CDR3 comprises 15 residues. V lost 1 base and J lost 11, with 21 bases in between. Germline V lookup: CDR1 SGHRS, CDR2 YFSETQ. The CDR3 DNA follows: TGCGCCAGCAGCTTGATGGACGTCGGGGAGAGGGAGCAGTACTTC. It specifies CASSLMDVGEREQYF.

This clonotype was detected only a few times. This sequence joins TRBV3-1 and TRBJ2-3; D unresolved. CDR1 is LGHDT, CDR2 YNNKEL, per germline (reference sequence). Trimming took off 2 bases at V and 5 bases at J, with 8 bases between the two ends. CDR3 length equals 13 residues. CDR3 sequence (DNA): TGTGCCAGCAGCCAAAGTCTACTAGATACGCAGTATTTT. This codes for CASSQSLLDTQYF.

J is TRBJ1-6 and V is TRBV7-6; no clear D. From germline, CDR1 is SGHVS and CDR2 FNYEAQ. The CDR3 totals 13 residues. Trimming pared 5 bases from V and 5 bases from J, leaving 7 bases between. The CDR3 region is CASSAHDNSPLHF. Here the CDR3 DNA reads TGTGCCAGCAGCGCACACGATAATTCACCCCTCCACTTT.

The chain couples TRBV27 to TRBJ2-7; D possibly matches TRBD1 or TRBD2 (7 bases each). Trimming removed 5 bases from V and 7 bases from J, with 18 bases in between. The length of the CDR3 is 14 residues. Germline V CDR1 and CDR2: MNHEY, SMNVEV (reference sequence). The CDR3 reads CASSGIDREGEQYF. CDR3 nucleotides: TGTGCCAGCAGTGGGATTGACAGGGAGGGTGAGCAGTACTTC.

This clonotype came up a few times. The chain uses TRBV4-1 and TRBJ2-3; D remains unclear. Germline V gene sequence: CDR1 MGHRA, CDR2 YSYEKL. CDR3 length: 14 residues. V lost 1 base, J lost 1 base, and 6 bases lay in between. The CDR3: CASSQAEGTDTQYF. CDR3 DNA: TGCGCCAGCAGCCAAGCAGAGGGCACAGATACGCAGTATTTT.

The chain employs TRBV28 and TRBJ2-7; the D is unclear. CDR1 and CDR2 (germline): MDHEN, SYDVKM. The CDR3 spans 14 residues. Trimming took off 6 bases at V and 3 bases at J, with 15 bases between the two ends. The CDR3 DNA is TGTGCCAGCAGCTTACGAAGTTGGGGCTACGAGCAGTACTTC. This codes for CASSLRSWGYEQYF.

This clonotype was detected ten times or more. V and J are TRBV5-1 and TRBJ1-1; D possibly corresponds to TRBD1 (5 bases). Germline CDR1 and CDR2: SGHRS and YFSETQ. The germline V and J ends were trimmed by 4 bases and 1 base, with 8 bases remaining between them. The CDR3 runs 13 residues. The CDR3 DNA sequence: TGCGCCAGCAGCGGCGGGGGGAACACTGAAGCTTTCTTT. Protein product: CASSGGGNTEAFF.

CDR3 protein: CASSPSDYGYEQYF. CDR3 DNA sequence: TGTGCCAGCAGTCCCTCAGACTATGGGTACGAGCAGTACTTC. The chain recombines TRBV28 with TRBJ2-7; D perhaps matches TRBD2 (5 bases). The CDR3 loop spans 14 amino acids. Deletions cut 5 bases from V and 4 bases from J, with 15 bases between. Germline V CDR1 and CDR2: MDHEN, SYDVKM.

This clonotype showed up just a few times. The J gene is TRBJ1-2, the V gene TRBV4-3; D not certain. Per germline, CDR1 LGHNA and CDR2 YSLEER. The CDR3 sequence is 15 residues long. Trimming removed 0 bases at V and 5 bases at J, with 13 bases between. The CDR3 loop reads CASSQDLWQEYGYTF. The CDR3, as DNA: TGCGCCAGCAGCCAAGATCTGTGGCAGGAGTATGGCTACACCTTC.

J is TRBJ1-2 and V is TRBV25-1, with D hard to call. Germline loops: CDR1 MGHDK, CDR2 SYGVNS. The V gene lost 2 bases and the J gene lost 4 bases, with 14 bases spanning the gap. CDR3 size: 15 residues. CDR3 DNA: TGTGCCAGCAGTGAACTCGACACAGATATCTATGGCTACACCTTC. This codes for CASSELDTDIYGYTF.

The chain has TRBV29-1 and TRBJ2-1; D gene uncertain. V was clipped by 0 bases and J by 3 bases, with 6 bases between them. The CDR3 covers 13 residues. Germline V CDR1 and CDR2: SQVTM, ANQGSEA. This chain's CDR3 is CSVEERDYNEQFF. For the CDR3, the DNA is TGCAGCGTTGAAGAGAGAGACTACAATGAGCAGTTCTTC.

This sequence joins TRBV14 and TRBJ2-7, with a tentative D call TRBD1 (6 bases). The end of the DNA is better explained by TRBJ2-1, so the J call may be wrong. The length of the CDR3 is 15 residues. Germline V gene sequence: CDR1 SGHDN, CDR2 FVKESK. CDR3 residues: CASSQTAGENNEQFF. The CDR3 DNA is TGTGCCAGCAGCCAGACGGCAGGGGAGAACAATGAGCAGTTCTTC.

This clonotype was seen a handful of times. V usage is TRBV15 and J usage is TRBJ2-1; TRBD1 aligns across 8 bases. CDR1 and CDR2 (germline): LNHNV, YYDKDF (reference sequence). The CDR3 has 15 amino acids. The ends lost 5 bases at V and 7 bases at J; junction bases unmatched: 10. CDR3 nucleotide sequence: TGTGCCACCAGCGCCCGTCGACAGGGGCCTAATGAGCAGTTCTTC. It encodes CATSARRQGPNEQFF.

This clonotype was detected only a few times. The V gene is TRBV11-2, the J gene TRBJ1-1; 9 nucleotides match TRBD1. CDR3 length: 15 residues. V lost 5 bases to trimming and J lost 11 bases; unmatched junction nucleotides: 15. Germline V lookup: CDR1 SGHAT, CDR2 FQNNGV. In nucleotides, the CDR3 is TGTGCCAGCAGCCTCCCCGGACAGGGGAGTCGAGGGGCTTTCTTT. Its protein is CASSLPGQGSRGAFF.

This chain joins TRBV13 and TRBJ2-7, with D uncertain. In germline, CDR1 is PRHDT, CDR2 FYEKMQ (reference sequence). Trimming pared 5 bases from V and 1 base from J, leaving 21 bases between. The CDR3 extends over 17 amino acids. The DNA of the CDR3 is TGTGCCAGCAGCCCTCTATTTGGGCGAGGTGCGTCCTACGAGCAGTACTTC. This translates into CASSPLFGRGASYEQYF.

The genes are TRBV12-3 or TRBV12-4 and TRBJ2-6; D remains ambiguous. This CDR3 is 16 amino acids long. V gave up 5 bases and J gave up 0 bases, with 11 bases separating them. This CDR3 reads CASSRSLLSGANVLTF. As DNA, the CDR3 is TGTGCCAGCAGTAGATCCCTTCTCTCTGGGGCCAACGTCCTGACTTTC.

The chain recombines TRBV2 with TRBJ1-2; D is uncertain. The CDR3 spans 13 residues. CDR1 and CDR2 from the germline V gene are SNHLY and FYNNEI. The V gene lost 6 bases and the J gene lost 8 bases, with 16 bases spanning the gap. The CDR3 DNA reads TGTGCCAGCAGACCGACTCCCTCCTCGGGCTACACCTTC. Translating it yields CASRPTPSSGYTF.

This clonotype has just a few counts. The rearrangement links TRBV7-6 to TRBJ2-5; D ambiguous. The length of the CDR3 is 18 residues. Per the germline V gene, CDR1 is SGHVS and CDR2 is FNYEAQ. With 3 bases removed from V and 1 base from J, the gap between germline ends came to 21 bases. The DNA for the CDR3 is TGTGCCAGCAGCTTGACCCTGACCGAGTTGCCGTCCCAAGAGACCCAGTACTTC. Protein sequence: CASSLTLTELPSQETQYF.

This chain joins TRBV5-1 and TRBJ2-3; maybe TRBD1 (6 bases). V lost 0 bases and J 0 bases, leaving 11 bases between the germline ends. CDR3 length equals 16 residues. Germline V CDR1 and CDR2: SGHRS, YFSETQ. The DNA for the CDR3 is TGCGCCAGCAGCTTGGCCGACAGGTCTAGCACAGATACGCAGTATTTT. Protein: CASSLADRSSTDTQYF.